Shown below are 29 T cell receptor beta chains from a single sample sequenced in a study of tissue T cells after allogeneic stem cell transplantation. Profiled with immunoSEQ multiplex PCR; TCRdb holds only in-frame clones, not every one. The sample shows a few thousand clones, around three quarters of them seen only once. Steroid-refractory graft-versus-host disease after allogeneic hematopoietic cell transplant qualified adults for prospective research-autopsy enrollment. The specimen was small intestine tissue, collected at autopsy. These receptors were collected from an older male patient with steroid-refractory graft-versus-host disease after an allogeneic stem cell transplant. The T cells may come from the graft donor.

This chain joins TRBV7-9 and TRBJ2-7; no clear D. CDR3 length: 13 amino acids. V was clipped by 1 base and J by 0 bases, with 4 bases between them. CDR1 SEHNR and CDR2 FQNEAQ come from the germline V gene (reference sequence). The CDR3: CASSLGDSYEQYF. CDR3 coding DNA: TGTGCCAGCAGCTTAGGGGACTCCTACGAGCAGTACTTC.

The chain has TRBV5-1 and TRBJ2-2; D is possibly TRBD2 (5 bases). CDR1 and CDR2 from the germline V gene are SGHRS and YFSETQ. The CDR3 spans 11 residues. V lost 7 bases and J 5 bases, leaving 6 bases between the germline ends. The CDR3 protein is CASRRTGELFF. DNA of the CDR3: TGCGCCAGCCGGAGGACCGGGGAGCTGTTTTTT.

This chain connects TRBV18 to TRBJ2-3; 9 positions agree with TRBD1. The CDR3 has 16 amino acids. Germline V gene data show CDR1 as KGHSH and CDR2 as LQKENI. V was pared by 1 base and J by 3 bases, with 5 bases of the junction left unmatched. The CDR3 DNA reads as TGTGCCAGCTCACCACAAAGGACAGGGGATACAGATACGCAGTATTTT. This codes for CASSPQRTGDTDTQYF.

This sequence joins TRBV19 and TRBJ1-2, with 9 bases lining up with TRBD1. The CDR3 sequence is 15 residues long. V lost 6 bases to trimming and J lost 4 bases; unmatched junction nucleotides: 9. Germline V CDR1 and CDR2: LNHDA, SQIVND (reference sequence). The DNA of the CDR3 is TGTGCCAGTAGCTTGGACAGGGGAAGTGGCTATGGCTACACCTTC. Encoded protein: CASSLDRGSGYGYTF.

This chain uses TRBV18 with TRBJ1-1, with TRBD1 identical over 7 bases. Trimming cost V 3 bases and J 0 bases; bases outside gene matches: 4. Germline V lookup: CDR1 KGHSH, CDR2 LQKENI. The CDR3 is 15 amino acids. The CDR3 bases are TGTGCCAGCTCACCTCAAGGGGGCATGAACACTGAAGCTTTCTTT. Amino acid sequence: CASSPQGGMNTEAFF. The variable domain in full, completed from reference TRBV18 and TRBJ1-1, reads NAGVMQNPRHLVRRRGQEARLRCSPMKGHSHVYWYRQLPEEGLKFMVYLQKENIIDESGMPKERFSAEFPKEGPSILRIQQVVRGDSAAYFCASSPQGGMNTEAFFGQGTRLTVV.

This sequence joins TRBV2 and TRBJ1-2; D uncertain. Germline CDR1 reads SNHLY; CDR2 reads FYNNEI. The V end was cut by 3 bases, the J end by 1 base, with 15 bases between. The CDR3 has 16 amino acids. CDR3 coding DNA: TGTGCCAGCAGTGATCTGGCACCAAAAGATAACTATGGCTACACCTTC. Its protein product is CASSDLAPKDNYGYTF.

The V gene is TRBV18, the J gene TRBJ1-1; D is perhaps TRBD1 (5 bases). The ends were cut back, 5 bases at V and 4 bases at J, with 17 bases in the middle. CDR1 and CDR2 from the germline V gene are KGHSH and LQKENI. The length of the CDR3 is 15 residues. In nucleotides, the CDR3 is TGTGCCAGCTCAACCCAGAGGGGAGTGAGCACTGAAGCTTTCTTT. Encoded protein: CASSTQRGVSTEAFF. The full variable domain, completed using reference TRBV18 and TRBJ1-1, is NAGVMQNPRHLVRRRGQEARLRCSPMKGHSHVYWYRQLPEEGLKFMVYLQKENIIDESGMPKERFSAEFPKEGPSILRIQQVVRGDSAAYFCASSTQRGVSTEAFFGQGTRLTVV.

This rearrangement joins TRBV19 to TRBJ1-1, with D hard to call. V gave up 4 bases and J gave up 4 bases, with 10 bases separating them. This CDR3 is built from 13 residues. The V gene's germline CDR1 is LNHDA and CDR2 SQIVND (reference sequence). Here the CDR3 DNA reads TGTGCCAGTAGTAAAAGTTTAGTCACTGAAGCTTTCTTT. Its translation: CASSKSLVTEAFF.

This clone was seen a single time. The chain is built from TRBV20-1 and TRBJ2-7; weak D call: TRBD2 (6 bases). This CDR3 is built from 13 residues. CDR1 and CDR2 from the germline V gene are DFQATT and SNEGSKA (reference sequence). V was trimmed by 3 bases and J by 5 bases, leaving 14 bases between them. As DNA, the CDR3 is TGCAGTGCTAGTGAGGCAGGGAGGAACGAGCAGTACTTC. As protein: CSASEAGRNEQYF.

CDR3 DNA: TGTGCCAGCAGGGACAGGGTCGGGGCGGATGAAAAACTGTTTTTT. Protein product: CASRDRVGADEKLFF. The V call is TRBV28, the J call TRBJ1-4; TRBD1 matches 8 bases. Germline V gives CDR1 MDHEN, CDR2 SYDVKM. The CDR3 loop spans 15 amino acids. V dropped 6 bases and J dropped 6; count of bases not matched to a gene: 9.

The chain carries TRBV13 and TRBJ1-6; unclear D gene. Germline V gene lookup returns CDR1 PRHDT and CDR2 FYEKMQ (reference sequence). V gave up 1 base and J gave up 4 bases, with 11 bases separating them. The length of the CDR3 is 16 residues. The CDR3 reads CASSLATGEYNSPLHF. The CDR3 DNA reads TGTGCCAGCAGCTTAGCAACCGGGGAGTATAATTCACCCCTCCACTTT.

V is TRBV19 and J is TRBJ2-4; TRBD1 might be the D (5 bases). The germline CDR1 and CDR2 sequences are LNHDA and SQIVND (reference sequence). Deletions cut 8 bases from V and 5 bases from J, with 16 bases between. This CDR3 is 14 amino acids long. CDR3 region: CASQTTVGENIQYF. For the CDR3, the DNA is TGTGCCAGTCAAACTACCGTAGGGGAAAACATTCAGTACTTC.

In its sample, this clone was seen once. The chain carries TRBV6-5 and TRBJ2-4; 8 nucleotides line up with TRBD2. After removal of 6 bases from V and 5 bases from J, the junction contained 6 bases not matched to a gene. The germline V gene encodes CDR1 MNHEY and CDR2 SVGAGI. The CDR3 spans 14 residues. The CDR3 DNA sequence: TGTGCCAGCAGACGGGGGGGCACGGAAAACATTCAGTACTTC. Its protein product is CASRRGGTENIQYF.

The J gene is TRBJ2-7, the V gene TRBV6-5, with 10 bases fitting TRBD1. The germline gives CDR1 MNHEY, CDR2 SVGAGI. V gave up 2 bases and J gave up 3 bases; unmatched junction bases: 4. The CDR3 is 15 residues long. The CDR3 sequence is CASSYRGQGVYEQYF. The DNA for the CDR3 is TGTGCCAGCAGTTACCGCGGACAGGGGGTCTACGAGCAGTACTTC.

This clone was observed a few times. The chain combines TRBV5-1 with TRBJ2-1; a weak D match, TRBD1 (5 bases). The germline V gene has CDR1 SGHRS and CDR2 YFSETQ. The CDR3 extends over 12 amino acids. Trimming shortened V by 4 bases and J by 8 bases, and 10 bases separated the two germline ends. The CDR3 DNA reads TGCGCCAGCAGCGAGGACACCCATGAGCAGTTCTTC. Its translation is CASSEDTHEQFF.

The chain carries TRBV9 and TRBJ2-7; no clear D. From germline, CDR1 is SGDLS and CDR2 YYNGEE. The V end lost 3 bases, the J end lost 0 bases, and 7 bases lay between the germline ends. The CDR3 contains 13 residues. CDR3 protein: CASSGFSSYEQYF. The CDR3 DNA is TGTGCCAGCAGCGGGTTTAGCTCCTACGAGCAGTACTTC.

The chain has TRBV24-1 and TRBJ1-1; D remains ambiguous. This CDR3 has 13 residues. Deletions cut 7 bases from V and 1 base from J, with 9 bases between. Germline loops: CDR1 KGHDR, CDR2 SFDVKD. The CDR3 DNA is TGTGCCACCAGAAGCAACGCGAACACTGAAGCTTTCTTT. It yields the protein CATRSNANTEAFF.

This clone was counted a few times. This sequence joins TRBV5-5 and TRBJ1-3, with D uncertain. The CDR3 length is 16 residues. Germline-derived CDR1 and CDR2 are SGHKS and YYEKEE (reference sequence). The V and J ends lost 0 bases and 7 bases respectively, with 17 bases between them. The CDR3, as DNA: TGTGCCAGCAGCTTGGGCGGTACGGTCGAGACCAACACCATATATTTT. Translating gives CASSLGGTVETNTIYF.

The V gene is TRBV20-1, the J gene TRBJ1-1; D gene ambiguous. V was cut by 3 bases and J by 9 bases, with 11 bases left in between. The germline V gene encodes CDR1 DFQATT and CDR2 SNEGSKA (reference sequence). The CDR3 is made up of 11 amino acids. CDR3 loop: CSASFDRQAFF. The CDR3 nucleotides read TGCAGTGCTAGTTTCGATAGGCAAGCTTTCTTT.

The CDR3 sequence is CAWEPGDSPLHF. The CDR3 coding sequence is TGTGCCTGGGAGCCCGGGGATTCACCCCTCCACTTT. This chain joins TRBV30 and TRBJ1-6; no clear D gene. Between the trimmed V and J ends, which lost 5 bases and 8 bases, there was a span of 10 bases. The V gene's germline CDR1 is GTSNPN and CDR2 SVGIG (reference sequence). There are 12 residues in the CDR3.

The chain has TRBV2 and TRBJ2-5, with 8 bases matching TRBD1. Germline V gives CDR1 SNHLY, CDR2 FYNNEI. V lost 7 bases to trimming and J lost 5 bases; unmatched junction nucleotides: 6. This CDR3 spans 13 amino acids. Here the CDR3 DNA reads TGTGCCAGCACCCGGACAGGGAGGGAGACCCAGTACTTC. Encoded protein: CASTRTGRETQYF.

This chain links TRBV12-3 or TRBV12-4 with TRBJ2-5; D may be TRBD1 or TRBD2 (5 bases each). Trimming left V 1 base short and J 5 bases short, with 8 bases between. This CDR3 spans 13 amino acids. The CDR3 is CASSLGQRETQYF. The CDR3 nucleotides read TGTGCCAGCAGTTTAGGACAGCGGGAGACCCAGTACTTC.

In this sample, this clone turned up once. The V and J genes are TRBV25-1 and TRBJ2-3; the D is unclear. The CDR3 has 12 amino acids. Germline CDR1 and CDR2: MGHDK and SYGVNS. Trimming cost V 3 bases and J 3 bases, with 4 bases left between them. CDR3 sequence reads: CASSDRTDTQYF. CDR3 sequence (DNA): TGTGCCAGCAGTGATAGGACAGATACGCAGTATTTT.

This clone was observed a single time. This sequence joins TRBV6-5 and TRBJ2-3; TRBD2 aligns across 7 bases. Germline lookup yields CDR1 MNHEY and CDR2 SVGAGI. The V and J ends lost 6 bases and 5 bases, in that order; junction bases with no gene match: 8. CDR3 length equals 14 residues. The CDR3 DNA reads TGTGCCAGCAGCCATTCCTCGGGAGGAGATACGCAGTATTTT. Protein: CASSHSSGGDTQYF.

The chain carries TRBV2 and TRBJ2-2; 8 positions match TRBD2. CDR1 and CDR2 (germline): SNHLY, FYNNEI. This CDR3 is 16 amino acids long. V lost 4 bases and J lost 4; bases outside the gene matches: 8. In nucleotides, the CDR3 is TGTGCCAGCAGTGCCCGGGGGGGCCCCTCCACCGGGGAGCTGTTTTTT. This sequence encodes CASSARGGPSTGELFF.

This clone was counted only a few times. The chain uses TRBV3-1 (or the pseudogene TRBV3-2) and TRBJ1-2; D uncertain. The CDR3 runs 14 residues. The germline gives CDR1 LGHDT, CDR2 YNNKEL (reference sequence). Trimming stripped 4 bases from V and 1 base from J, with 10 bases between. CDR3 sequence (DNA): TGTGCCAGCAGCCTAAGGGCGGGTAACTATGGCTACACCTTC. Residues: CASSLRAGNYGYTF.

This clone qualifies as large. The chain has TRBV5-1 and TRBJ2-2, with D possibly matching TRBD1 (5 bases). CDR3 length equals 16 residues. Germline V lookup: CDR1 SGHRS, CDR2 YFSETQ. V dropped 0 bases and J dropped 6 bases, with 15 bases sitting between them. The CDR3 region is CASSLALDRTSGELFF. The CDR3 DNA is TGCGCCAGCAGCTTGGCCTTAGACAGAACCTCCGGGGAGCTGTTTTTT. The full variable domain, rest sourced from reference TRBV5-1 and TRBJ2-2, is KAGVTQTPRYLIKTRGQQVTLSCSPISGHRSVSWYQQTPGQGLQFLFEYFSETQRNKGNFPGRFSGRQFSNSRSEMNVSTLELGDSALYLCASSLALDRTSGELFFGEGSRLTVL.

This rearrangement joins TRBV28 to TRBJ2-7; no firm D call. Trimming stripped 1 base from V and 6 bases from J, with 4 bases between. The CDR3 totals 11 residues. Germline-derived CDR1 and CDR2 are MDHEN and SYDVKM. This chain's CDR3 is CASSLYGEQYF. In DNA, the CDR3 is TGTGCCAGCAGTTTATACGGCGAGCAGTACTTC. The full variable domain, with the rest looked up from reference TRBV28 and TRBJ2-7, is DVKVTQSSRYLVKRTGEKVFLECVQDMDHENMFWYRQDPGLGLRLIYFSYDVKMKEKGDIPEGYSVSREKKERFSLILESASTNQTSMYLCASSLYGEQYFGPGTRLTVT.

The rearrangement uses TRBV7-7 and TRBJ2-5; D tentatively fits TRBD1 or TRBD2 (5 bases each). This CDR3 is built from 15 residues. V lost 1 base to trimming and J lost 2 bases, with 11 bases between them. Germline CDR1 SSHAT, CDR2 FNYEAQ (reference sequence). The CDR3 DNA sequence: TGTGCCAGCAGCTTAGTCGGTGGGGGACAAGAGACCCAGTACTTC. As protein: CASSLVGGGQETQYF. The entire variable domain, with the rest obtained from reference TRBV7-7 and TRBJ2-5, is as follows: GAGVSQSPRYKVTKRGQDVTLRCDPISSHATLYWYQQALGQGPEFLTYFNYEAQPDKSGLPSDRFSAERPEGSISTLTIQRTEQRDSAMYRCASSLVGGGQETQYFGPGTRLLVL.